This T cell receptor beta chain is from a study of a mutant IDH1 vaccine in newly diagnosed glioma. The time point was: week 5, during vaccination. Vaccinated patients received 300 ug of mutant IDH1 20-mer peptide per dose, with topical imiquimod. The CDR3 consists of 14 residues. Germline V gene data show CDR1 as SGHRS and CDR2 as YFSETQ. Trimming shortened V by 1 base and J by 3 bases, and 10 bases separated the two germline ends. Remarks on this clone: What it binds is unknown.

Here immunoSEQ multiplex PCR was the method, and the copy in TCRdb shows in-frame clones only, minus some. Of under 70,000 clones listed, approximately 82% are singletons. The sequence derives from a man under 40 with glioma. This chain uses TRBV5-1 with TRBJ1-2, with D possibly TRBD1 on 5 matching bases. The source material was PBMCs, sampled from a glioma patient whose treatment included an IDH1 peptide vaccine. The CDR3, as DNA: TGCGCCAGCAGCTTGATCAGGGCGGACTATGGCTACACCTTC. It is translated as CASSLIRADYGYTF.